A few counts support the clone carrying this T cell receptor beta chain. The antigen remains undetermined. This specimen comes from a study of identical twins. Overall study results and limits: Twins showed weaker excess sharing in their beta out-of-frame sequences.

V gave up 4 bases and J gave up 2 bases; unmatched junction bases: 7. Germline CDR1 is SGDLS and CDR2 is YYNGEE. The CDR3 runs 15 residues. Template switching added a universal primer site; cDNA carried unique molecular identifiers. TCRdb fed the 5' RACE reads into MiXCR, producing one record per CDR3 protein. The sample records about 390,000 distinct CDR3 sequences, around 9% being singletons. This receptor was obtained from a woman in her 50s in good health. Material: naive T cells sorted from blood. This sequence joins TRBV9 and TRBJ2-3; TRBD1 matches 7 bases. DNA for the CDR3: TGTGCCAGCAGCTCACAGGGGCTTGACACAGATACGCAGTATTTT. This sequence encodes CASSSQGLDTDTQYF.